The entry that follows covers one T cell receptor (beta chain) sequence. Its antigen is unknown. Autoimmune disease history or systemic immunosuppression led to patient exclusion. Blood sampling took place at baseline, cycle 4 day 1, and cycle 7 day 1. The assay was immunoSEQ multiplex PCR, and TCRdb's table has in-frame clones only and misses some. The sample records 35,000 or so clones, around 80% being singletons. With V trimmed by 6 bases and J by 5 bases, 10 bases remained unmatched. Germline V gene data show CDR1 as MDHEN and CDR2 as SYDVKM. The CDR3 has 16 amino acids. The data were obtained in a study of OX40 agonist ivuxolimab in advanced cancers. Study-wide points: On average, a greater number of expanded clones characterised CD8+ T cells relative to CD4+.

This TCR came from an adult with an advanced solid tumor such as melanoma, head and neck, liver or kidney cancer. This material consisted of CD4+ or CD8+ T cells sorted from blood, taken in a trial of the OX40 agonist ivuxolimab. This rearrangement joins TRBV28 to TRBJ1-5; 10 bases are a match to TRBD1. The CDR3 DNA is TGTGCCAGCAGACAACTCGGGACAGGGGTCTATCAGCCCCAGCATTTT. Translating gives CASRQLGTGVYQPQHF.